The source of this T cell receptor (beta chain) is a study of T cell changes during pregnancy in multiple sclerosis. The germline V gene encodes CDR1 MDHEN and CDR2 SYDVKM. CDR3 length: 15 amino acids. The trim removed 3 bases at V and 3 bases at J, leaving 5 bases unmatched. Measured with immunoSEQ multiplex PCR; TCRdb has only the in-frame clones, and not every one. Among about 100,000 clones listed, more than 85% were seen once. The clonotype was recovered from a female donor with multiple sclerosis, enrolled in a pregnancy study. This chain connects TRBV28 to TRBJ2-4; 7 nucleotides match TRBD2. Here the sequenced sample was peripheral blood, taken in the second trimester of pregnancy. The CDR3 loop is CASSFREVGKNIQYF. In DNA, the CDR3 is TGTGCCAGCAGTTTCCGGGAGGTTGGCAAAAACATTCAGTACTTC.